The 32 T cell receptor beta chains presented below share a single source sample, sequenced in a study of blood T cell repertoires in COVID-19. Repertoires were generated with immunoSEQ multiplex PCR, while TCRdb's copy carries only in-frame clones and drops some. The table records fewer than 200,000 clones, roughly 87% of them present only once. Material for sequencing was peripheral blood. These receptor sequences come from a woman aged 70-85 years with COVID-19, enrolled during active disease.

The DNA of the CDR3 is TGTGCCAGCAGCCCACGGGAACTAGCGGGAGATGGAGCTACGCAGTATTTT. It specifies CASSPRELAGDGATQYF. The chain joins TRBV4-2 to TRBJ2-3; TRBD2 matches 11 bases. Germline lookup yields CDR1 LGHNA and CDR2 YNFKEQ. The CDR3 extends over 17 amino acids. Trimming removed 4 bases from V and 8 bases from J; junction bases left unmatched: 14.

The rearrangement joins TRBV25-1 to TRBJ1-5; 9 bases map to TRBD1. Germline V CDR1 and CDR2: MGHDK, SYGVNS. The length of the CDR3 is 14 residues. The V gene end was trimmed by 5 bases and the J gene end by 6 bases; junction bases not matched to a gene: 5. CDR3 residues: CASSPQGASQPQHF. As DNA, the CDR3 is TGTGCCAGCAGTCCACAGGGGGCTAGTCAGCCCCAGCATTTT.

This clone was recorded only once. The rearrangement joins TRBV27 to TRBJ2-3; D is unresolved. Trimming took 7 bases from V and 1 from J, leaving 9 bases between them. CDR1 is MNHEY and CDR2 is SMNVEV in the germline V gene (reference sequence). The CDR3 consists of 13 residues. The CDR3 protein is CASTSFRTDTQYF. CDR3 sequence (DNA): TGTGCCAGCACCTCCTTTCGCACAGATACGCAGTATTTT.

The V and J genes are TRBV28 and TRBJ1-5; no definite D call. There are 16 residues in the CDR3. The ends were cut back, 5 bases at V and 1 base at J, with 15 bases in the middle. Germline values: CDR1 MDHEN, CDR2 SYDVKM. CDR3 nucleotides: TGTGCCAGCAGTCCCACGAGGGTAGGCAGCAATCAGCCCCAGCATTTT. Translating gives CASSPTRVGSNQPQHF.

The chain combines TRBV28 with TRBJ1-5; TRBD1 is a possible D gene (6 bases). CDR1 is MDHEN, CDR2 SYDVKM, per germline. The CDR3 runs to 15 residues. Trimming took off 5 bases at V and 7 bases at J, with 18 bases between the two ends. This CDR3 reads CASSRDTGGKQPQHF. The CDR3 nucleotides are TGTGCCAGCAGTCGGGACACGGGAGGGAAACAGCCCCAGCATTTT.

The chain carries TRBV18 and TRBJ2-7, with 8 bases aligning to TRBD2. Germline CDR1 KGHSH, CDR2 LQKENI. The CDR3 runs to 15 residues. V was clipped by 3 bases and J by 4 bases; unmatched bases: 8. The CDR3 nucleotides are TGTGCCAGCTCACCCGGGACTAGTAAAGCTTACGAGCAGTACTTC. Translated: CASSPGTSKAYEQYF.

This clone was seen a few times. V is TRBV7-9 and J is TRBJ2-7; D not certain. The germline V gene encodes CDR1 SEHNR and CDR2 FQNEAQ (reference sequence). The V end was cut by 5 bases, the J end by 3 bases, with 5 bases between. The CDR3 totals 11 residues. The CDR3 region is CASSAYYEQYF. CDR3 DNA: TGTGCCAGCAGCGCCTACTACGAGCAGTACTTC. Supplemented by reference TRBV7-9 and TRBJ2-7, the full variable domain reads DTGVSQNPRHKITKRGQNVTFRCDPISEHNRLYWYRQTLGQGPEFLTYFQNEAQLEKSRLLSDRFSAERPKGSFSTLEIQRTEQGDSAMYLCASSAYYEQYFGPGTRLTVT.

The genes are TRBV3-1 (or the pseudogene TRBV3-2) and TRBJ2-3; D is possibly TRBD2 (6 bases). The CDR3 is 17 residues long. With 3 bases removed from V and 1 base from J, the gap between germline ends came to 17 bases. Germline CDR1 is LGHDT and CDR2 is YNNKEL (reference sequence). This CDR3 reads CASSHSSVGSRTDTQYF. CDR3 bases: TGTGCCAGCAGCCATTCGTCCGTCGGGAGTCGCACAGATACGCAGTATTTT.

The CDR3 loop reads CASSLDGGGNGQETQYF. The CDR3 coding sequence is TGTGCCAGCAGCTTGGATGGGGGGGGGAACGGTCAGGAGACCCAGTACTTC. This chain joins TRBV5-4 and TRBJ2-5; 7 bases line up with TRBD2. The trim removed 0 bases at V and 5 bases at J, leaving 13 bases unmatched. There are 17 residues in the CDR3. In germline, CDR1 is SGHNT, CDR2 YYREEE (reference sequence). Drawing the rest from reference TRBV5-4 and TRBJ2-5, the complete variable domain is ETGVTQSPTHLIKTRGQQVTLRCSSQSGHNTVSWYQQALGQGPQFIFQYYREEENGRGNFPPRFSGLQFPNYSSELNVNALELDDSALYLCASSLDGGGNGQETQYFGPGTRLLVL.

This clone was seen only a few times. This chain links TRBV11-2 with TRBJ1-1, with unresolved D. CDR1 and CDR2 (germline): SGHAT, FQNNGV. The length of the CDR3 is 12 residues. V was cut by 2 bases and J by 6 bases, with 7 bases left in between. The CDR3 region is CASSLSEAEAFF. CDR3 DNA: TGTGCCAGCAGCTTATCCGAGGCTGAAGCTTTCTTT.

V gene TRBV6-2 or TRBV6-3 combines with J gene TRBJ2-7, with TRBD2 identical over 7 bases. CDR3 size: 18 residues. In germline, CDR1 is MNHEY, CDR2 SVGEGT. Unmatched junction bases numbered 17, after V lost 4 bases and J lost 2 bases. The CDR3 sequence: CASSSIRLASVRTYEQYF. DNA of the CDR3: TGTGCCAGCAGTTCAATCCGACTAGCCTCAGTGCGAACCTACGAGCAGTACTTC.

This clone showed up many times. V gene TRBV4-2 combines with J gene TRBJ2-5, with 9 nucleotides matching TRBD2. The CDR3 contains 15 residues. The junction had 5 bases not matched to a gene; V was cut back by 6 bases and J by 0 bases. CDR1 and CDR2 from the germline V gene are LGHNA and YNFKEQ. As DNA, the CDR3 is TGTGCCAGCAGACGGGGACTAGCCTACCAAGAGACCCAGTACTTC. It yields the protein CASRRGLAYQETQYF.

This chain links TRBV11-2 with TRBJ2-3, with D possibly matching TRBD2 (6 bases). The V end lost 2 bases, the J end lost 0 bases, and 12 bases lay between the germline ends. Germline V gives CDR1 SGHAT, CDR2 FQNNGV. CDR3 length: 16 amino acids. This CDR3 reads CASSLIPGLSTDTQYF. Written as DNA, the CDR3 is TGTGCCAGCAGCTTAATCCCGGGACTCAGCACAGATACGCAGTATTTT.

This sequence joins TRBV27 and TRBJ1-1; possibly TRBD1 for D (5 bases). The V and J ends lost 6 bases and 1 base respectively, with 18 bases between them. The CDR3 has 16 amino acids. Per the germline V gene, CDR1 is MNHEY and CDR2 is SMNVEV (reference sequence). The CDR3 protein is CASRSFPRARNTEAFF. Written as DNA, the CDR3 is TGTGCCAGCAGATCATTTCCCAGGGCACGGAACACTGAAGCTTTCTTT.

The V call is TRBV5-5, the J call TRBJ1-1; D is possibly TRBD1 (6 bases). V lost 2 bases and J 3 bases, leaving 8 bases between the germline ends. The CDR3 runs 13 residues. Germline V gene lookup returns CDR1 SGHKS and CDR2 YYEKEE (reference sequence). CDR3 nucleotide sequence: TGTGCCAGCAGCTTACAGGGATACACTGAAGCTTTCTTT. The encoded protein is CASSLQGYTEAFF.

The CDR3 region is CASSLNRDRDRAGNEQFF. The CDR3 bases are TGTGCCAGCAGCTTAAATCGGGACAGAGATAGAGCTGGCAATGAGCAGTTCTTC. The chain joins TRBV7-3 to TRBJ2-1, with TRBD1 matching over 7 bases. With 1 base clipped from V and 6 bases from J, the junction kept 15 bases outside the gene matches. The CDR3 is 18 amino acids. Germline-derived CDR1 and CDR2 are SGHTA and FQGTGA. Variable domain in full (rest from reference TRBV7-3 and TRBJ2-1): GAGVSQTPSNKVTEKGKYVELRCDPISGHTALYWYRQSLGQGPEFLIYFQGTGAADDSGLPNDRFFAVRPEGSVSTLKIQRTERGDSAVYLCASSLNRDRDRAGNEQFFGPGTRLTVL.

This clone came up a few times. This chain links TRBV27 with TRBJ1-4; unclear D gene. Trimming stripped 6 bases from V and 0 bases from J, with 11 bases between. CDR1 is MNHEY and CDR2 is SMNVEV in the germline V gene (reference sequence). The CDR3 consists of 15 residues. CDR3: CASRSLSATNEKLFF. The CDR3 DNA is TGTGCCAGCAGGTCCCTCTCTGCAACTAATGAAAAACTGTTTTTT. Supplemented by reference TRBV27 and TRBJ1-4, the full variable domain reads EAQVTQNPRYLITVTGKKLTVTCSQNMNHEYMSWYRQDPGLGLRQIYYSMNVEVTDKGDVPEGYKVSRKEKRNFPLILESPSPNQTSLYFCASRSLSATNEKLFFGSGTQLSVL.

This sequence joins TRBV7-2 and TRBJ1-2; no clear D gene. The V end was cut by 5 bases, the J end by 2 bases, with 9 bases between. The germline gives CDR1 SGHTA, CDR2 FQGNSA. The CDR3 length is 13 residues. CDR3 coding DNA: TGTGCCAGCAGCGCCCGGGGAAACTATGGCTACACCTTC. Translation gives CASSARGNYGYTF.

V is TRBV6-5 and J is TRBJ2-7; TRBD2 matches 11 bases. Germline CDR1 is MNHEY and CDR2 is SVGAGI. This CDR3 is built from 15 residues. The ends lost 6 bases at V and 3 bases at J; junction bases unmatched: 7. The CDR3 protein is CASRDSGTSGYEQYF. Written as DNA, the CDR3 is TGTGCCAGCAGAGATAGCGGGACTAGCGGCTACGAGCAGTACTTC.

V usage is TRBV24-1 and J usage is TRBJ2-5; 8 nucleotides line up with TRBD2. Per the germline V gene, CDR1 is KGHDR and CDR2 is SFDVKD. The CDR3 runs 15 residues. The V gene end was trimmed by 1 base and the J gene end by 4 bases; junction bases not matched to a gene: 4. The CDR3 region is CATSDFSGSAETQYF. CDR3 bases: TGTGCCACCAGTGATTTCAGCGGGAGTGCAGAGACCCAGTACTTC.

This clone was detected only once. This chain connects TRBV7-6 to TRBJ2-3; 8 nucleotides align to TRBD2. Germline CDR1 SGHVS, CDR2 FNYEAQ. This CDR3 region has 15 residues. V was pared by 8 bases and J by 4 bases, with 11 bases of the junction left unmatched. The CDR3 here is CASSVSGSRSDTQYF. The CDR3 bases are TGTGCCAGCTCCGTAAGCGGGAGTCGGTCAGATACGCAGTATTTT.

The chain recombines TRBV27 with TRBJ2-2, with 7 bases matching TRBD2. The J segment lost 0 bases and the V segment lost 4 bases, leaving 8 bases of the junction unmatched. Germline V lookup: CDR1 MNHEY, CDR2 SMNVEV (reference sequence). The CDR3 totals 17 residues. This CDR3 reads CASSSWGGWANTGELFF. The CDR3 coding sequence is TGTGCCAGCAGTTCTTGGGGAGGGTGGGCGAACACCGGGGAGCTGTTTTTT.

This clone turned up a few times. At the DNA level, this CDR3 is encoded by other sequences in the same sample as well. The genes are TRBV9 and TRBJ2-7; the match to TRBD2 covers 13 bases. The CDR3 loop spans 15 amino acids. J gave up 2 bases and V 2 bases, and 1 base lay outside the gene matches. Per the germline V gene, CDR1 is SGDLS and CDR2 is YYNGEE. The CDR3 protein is CASSVGTSGTYEQYF. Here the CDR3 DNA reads TGTGCCAGCAGCGTCGGGACTAGCGGGACCTACGAGCAGTACTTC.

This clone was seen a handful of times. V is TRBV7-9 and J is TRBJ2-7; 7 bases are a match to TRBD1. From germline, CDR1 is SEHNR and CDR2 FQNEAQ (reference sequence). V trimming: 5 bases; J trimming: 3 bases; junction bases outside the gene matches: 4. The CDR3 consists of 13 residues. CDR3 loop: CASSIQGIYEQYF. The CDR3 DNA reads TGTGCCAGCAGCATACAGGGGATCTACGAGCAGTACTTC. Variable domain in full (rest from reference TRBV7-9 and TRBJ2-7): DTGVSQNPRHKITKRGQNVTFRCDPISEHNRLYWYRQTLGQGPEFLTYFQNEAQLEKSRLLSDRFSAERPKGSFSTLEIQRTEQGDSAMYLCASSIQGIYEQYFGPGTRLTVT.

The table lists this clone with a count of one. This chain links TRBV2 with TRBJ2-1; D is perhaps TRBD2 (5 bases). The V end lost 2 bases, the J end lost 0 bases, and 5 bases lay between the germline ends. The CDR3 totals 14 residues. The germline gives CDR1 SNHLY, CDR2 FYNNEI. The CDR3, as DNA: TGTGCCAGCAGTGAAACTAGCTCCTACAATGAGCAGTTCTTC. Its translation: CASSETSSYNEQFF.

The CDR3 nucleotides are TGTGCCAGCAGTGACCAGTTTGCCGAGACCCAGTACTTC. Its translation: CASSDQFAETQYF. The chain combines TRBV2 with TRBJ2-5; D remains unclear. CDR1 is SNHLY and CDR2 is FYNNEI in the germline V gene. Trimming pared 3 bases from V and 5 bases from J, leaving 10 bases between. CDR3 length: 13 amino acids.

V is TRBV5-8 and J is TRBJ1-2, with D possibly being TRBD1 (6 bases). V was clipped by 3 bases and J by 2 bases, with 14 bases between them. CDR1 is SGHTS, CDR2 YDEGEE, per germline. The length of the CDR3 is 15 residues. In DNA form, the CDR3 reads TGTGCCAGCAGCTCGGAGGGGGGACTAAACTATGGCTACACCTTC. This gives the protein CASSSEGGLNYGYTF.

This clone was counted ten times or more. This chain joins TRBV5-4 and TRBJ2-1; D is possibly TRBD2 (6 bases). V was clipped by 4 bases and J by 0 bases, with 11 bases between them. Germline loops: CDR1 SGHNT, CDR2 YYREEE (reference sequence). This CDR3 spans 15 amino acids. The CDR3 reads CASSAGLISYNEQFF. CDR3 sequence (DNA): TGTGCCAGCAGCGCGGGACTCATCTCCTACAATGAGCAGTTCTTC.

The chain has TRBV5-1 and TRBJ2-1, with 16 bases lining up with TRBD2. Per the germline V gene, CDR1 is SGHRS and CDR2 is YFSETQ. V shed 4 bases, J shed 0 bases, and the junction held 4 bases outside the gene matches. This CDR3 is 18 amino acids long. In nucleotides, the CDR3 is TGCGCCAGCAGCCCCGGGACTAGCGGGAGGGTCTCCTACAATGAGCAGTTCTTC. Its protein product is CASSPGTSGRVSYNEQFF.

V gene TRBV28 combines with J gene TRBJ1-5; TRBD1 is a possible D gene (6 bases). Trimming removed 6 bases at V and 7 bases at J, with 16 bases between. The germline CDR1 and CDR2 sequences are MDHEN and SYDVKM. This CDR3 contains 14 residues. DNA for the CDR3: TGTGCCAGCAGCCCAGGGGCTATCTGGCAGCCCCAGCATTTT. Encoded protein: CASSPGAIWQPQHF.

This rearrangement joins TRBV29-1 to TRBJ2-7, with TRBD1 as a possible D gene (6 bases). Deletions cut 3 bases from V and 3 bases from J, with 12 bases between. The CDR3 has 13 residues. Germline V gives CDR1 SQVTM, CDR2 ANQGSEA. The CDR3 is CSVEGARRYEQYF. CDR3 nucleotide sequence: TGCAGCGTTGAGGGGGCGCGGCGCTACGAGCAGTACTTC.

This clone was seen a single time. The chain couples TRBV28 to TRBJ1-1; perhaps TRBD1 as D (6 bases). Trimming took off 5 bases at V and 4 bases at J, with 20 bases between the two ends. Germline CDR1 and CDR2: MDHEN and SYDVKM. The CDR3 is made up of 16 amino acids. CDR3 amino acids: CASSPFDRPRVTEAFF. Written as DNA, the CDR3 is TGTGCCAGCAGTCCCTTCGACAGGCCACGGGTCACTGAAGCTTTCTTT.